The clone carrying this T cell receptor beta chain appeared a few times. The junction shows a germline mismatch at one end, possibly a read error. This specimen comes from a study of blood T cells in healthy people across ages. Study overall: Researchers report that template switching captured about one barcoded beta molecule per two T cells.

A second about 6 to 11 cycle PCR used barcoded and J-beta primers. TCRdb passed the 5' RACE reads through MiXCR, listing each CDR3 protein once. Of 540,000 or so distinct CDR3 sequences in the sample, 25% to 30% were seen once. Per germline, CDR1 SGHRS and CDR2 YFSETQ. The CDR3 is 12 amino acids. The J gene is TRBJ2-5, the V gene TRBV5-1; 8 bases agree with TRBD1. The TCR was taken from a woman between 70 and 85 years old in good health. Sequencing was performed on blood. The CDR3 nucleotides read TGCGCCAGCAGCTCTCAGGGGGCGCAAAATTTCTTC. As protein: CASSSQGAQNFF.